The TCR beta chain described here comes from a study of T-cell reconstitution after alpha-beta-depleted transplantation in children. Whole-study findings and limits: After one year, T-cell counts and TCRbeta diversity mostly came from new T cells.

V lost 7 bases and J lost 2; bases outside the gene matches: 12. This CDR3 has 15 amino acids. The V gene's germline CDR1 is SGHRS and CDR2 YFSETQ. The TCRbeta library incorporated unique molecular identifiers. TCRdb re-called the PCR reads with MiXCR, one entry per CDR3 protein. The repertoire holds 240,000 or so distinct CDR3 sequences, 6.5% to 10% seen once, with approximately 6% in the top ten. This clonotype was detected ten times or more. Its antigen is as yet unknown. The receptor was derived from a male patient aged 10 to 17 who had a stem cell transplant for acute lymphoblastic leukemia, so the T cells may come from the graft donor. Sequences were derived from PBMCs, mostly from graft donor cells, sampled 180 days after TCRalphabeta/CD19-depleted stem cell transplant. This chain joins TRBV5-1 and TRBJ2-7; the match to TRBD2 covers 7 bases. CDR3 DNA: TGCGCCAGCGTAACGCCGGGACTATCTCCCTACGAGCAGTACTTC. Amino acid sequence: CASVTPGLSPYEQYF.